Listed below are T cell receptor beta chains from one sample, sequenced in a study of shared clonotypes between healthy human individuals. Data came from immunoSEQ multiplex PCR; TCRdb stores just in-frame clones and leaves some out. Of about 490,000 clones in the sample, 79% were seen once. Sequenced sample: PBMCs. The receptors shown here come from a woman aged 40 to 50 in good health. Some clones in this sample may be carry-over from other donors' samples. Each CDR3 is given with its conserved first and last residue. A D gene is named only where the DNA matches it firmly. Size is stated for part of the rows, as once, few or many counts, or as a class when the clone is expanded.

TRBV6-6	.	.	TRBJ2-7	CASSYSRTADEQYF	TGTGCCAGCAGTTACTCACGGACAGCTGACGAGCAGTACTTC
TRBV7-3	.	few	TRBJ2-2	CASSLSPSGELFF	TGTGCCAGCAGCTTAAGTCCGTCCGGGGAGCTGTTTTTT
TRBV7-2	TRBD1	.	TRBJ2-7	CASSLRQGHYEQYF	TGTGCCAGCAGCCTCCGACAGGGGCACTACGAGCAGTACTTC
TRBV5-6	.	.	TRBJ1-2	CASSPGTNYGYTF	TGTGCCAGCAGCCCGGGGACCAACTATGGCTACACCTTC
TRBV18	.	.	TRBJ2-7	CASSPTPTTTYEQYF	TGTGCCAGCTCACCTACCCCCACCACTACCTACGAGCAGTACTTC
TRBV5-1	TRBD2	.	TRBJ2-4	CASSFGTSGSEGNIQYF	TGCGCCAGCAGCTTCGGGACTAGCGGGTCCGAGGGTAACATTCAGTACTTC
TRBV7-2	TRBD1	few	TRBJ1-3	CASSLRQGTTIYF	TGTGCCAGCAGCCTCAGACAGGGAACGACCATATATTTT
TRBV6-1	.	.	TRBJ2-5	CASSEPGARETQYF	TGTGCCAGCAGTGAACCCGGGGCACGAGAGACCCAGTACTTC
TRBV6-6	TRBD1	.	TRBJ1-5	CASSRTGGQDQPQHF	TGTGCCAGCAGTCGGACAGGGGGCCAGGATCAGCCCCAGCATTTT
TRBV7-9	.	.	TRBJ2-1	CASKLDSWNDEQFF	TGTGCCAGCAAACTGGACTCCTGGAACGATGAGCAGTTCTTC
TRBV30	TRBD1	few	TRBJ1-5	CAWGGRGYNQPQHF	TGTGCCTGGGGGGGCAGGGGGTACAATCAGCCCCAGCATTTT
TRBV11-3	.	.	TRBJ2-3	CASSLGTGPSADTQYF	TGTGCCAGCAGCTTAGGTACGGGTCCCTCGGCAGATACGCAGTATTTT
TRBV4-3	TRBD1	.	TRBJ2-1	CASSRAGTGNNEQFF	TGCGCCAGCAGCCGAGCCGGGACAGGGAACAATGAGCAGTTCTTC
TRBV11-3	.	.	TRBJ2-2	CASSPWDGNTGELFF	TGTGCCAGCAGCCCCTGGGACGGTAACACCGGGGAGCTGTTTTTT
TRBV9	.	few	TRBJ1-5	CASSVGDIVNQPQHF	TGTGCCAGCAGCGTAGGGGACATTGTTAATCAGCCCCAGCATTTT
TRBV20-1	.	.	TRBJ2-1	CSARPYNEQFF	TGCAGTGCCAGACCATACAATGAGCAGTTCTTC
TRBV11-2	.	.	TRBJ2-3	CASSLVPQSTDTQYF	TGTGCCAGCAGCTTAGTCCCCCAGAGCACAGATACGCAGTATTTT
TRBV5-4	TRBD1	.	TRBJ2-1	CASSLTGATNNEQFF	TGTGCCAGCAGCCTCACAGGGGCCACGAACAATGAGCAGTTCTTC
TRBV6-1	.	.	TRBJ1-4	CASESSGEEKLFF	TGTGCCAGCGAATCCAGCGGGGAGGAAAAACTGTTTTTT
TRBV5-1	.	.	TRBJ2-5	CASSLEWGAETQYF	TGCGCCAGCAGCTTGGAGTGGGGTGCGGAGACCCAGTACTTC
TRBV7-9	.	.	TRBJ2-3	CASSRERDADTQYF	TGTGCCAGCAGCCGGGAGCGAGACGCAGATACGCAGTATTTT
TRBV6-1	.	few	TRBJ1-3	CASSEGVGVSGNTIYF	TGTGCCAGCAGTGAAGGGGTGGGAGTCTCTGGAAACACCATATATTTT
TRBV6-6	.	few	TRBJ1-1	CASTEGGRGNTEAFF	TGTGCCAGCACTGAGGGCGGCAGGGGGAACACTGAAGCTTTCTTT
TRBV9	TRBD2	.	TRBJ2-1	CASSVPGLVDGRNEQFF	TGTGCCAGCAGCGTTCCGGGACTAGTGGATGGTAGGAATGAGCAGTTCTTC
TRBV14	TRBD2	.	TRBJ2-2	CASSQEYGRDVTGELFF	TGTGCCAGCAGCCAAGAGTACGGGAGGGACGTCACCGGGGAGCTGTTTTTT
TRBV19	TRBD2	.	TRBJ2-5	CASGLVGSETQYF	TGTGCCAGTGGACTAGTGGGGTCGGAGACCCAGTACTTC
TRBV10-3	.	.	TRBJ2-3	CAISDTLSGDTQYF	TGTGCCATCAGTGACACCCTATCTGGAGATACGCAGTATTTT
TRBV2	TRBD1	.	TRBJ2-2	CASDYRGDTGELFF	TGTGCCAGCGATTACAGGGGGGACACCGGGGAGCTGTTTTTT
TRBV6-1	.	.	TRBJ2-4	CASSARSGLNLAKNIQYF	TGTGCCAGCAGTGCCCGGTCGGGACTCAACCTAGCCAAAAACATTCAGTACTTC
TRBV5-1	.	.	TRBJ2-5	CASSAPPGTEYQETQYF	TGCGCCAGCAGCGCACCCCCAGGGACCGAGTACCAAGAGACCCAGTACTTC
TRBV7-9	TRBD2	.	TRBJ2-1	CASSSPSGSSYNEQFF	TGTGCCAGCAGCTCGCCTAGCGGGAGCTCCTACAATGAGCAGTTCTTC
TRBV7-9	TRBD2	.	TRBJ2-1	CASSLAGLAGENEQFF	TGTGCCAGCAGCTTAGCGGGACTAGCGGGAGAGAATGAGCAGTTCTTC
TRBV28	.	.	TRBJ2-3	CASRMRVVAGDWWEGQTDTQYF	TGTGCCAGCAGGATGAGGGTCGTGGCAGGGGACTGGTGGGAGGGCCAGACAGATACGCAGTATTTT
TRBV28	.	.	TRBJ1-2	CASSPPQGQSYGYTF	TGTGCCAGCAGTCCCCCGCAGGGTCAAAGCTATGGCTACACCTTC
TRBV28	TRBD2	.	TRBJ2-7	CASSILAGGGEQYF	TGTGCCAGCAGTATACTAGCGGGAGGGGGGGAGCAGTACTTC